This entry concerns a single TCR beta chain. Other DNA sequences in this specimen translate into the identical CDR3. The entry originates in a study of shared T cell receptors in the human thymus. Germline V CDR1 and CDR2: SGHRS, YFSETQ. V lost 4 bases, J lost 1 base, and 2 bases stayed unmatched. CDR3 length equals 15 residues. Here immunoSEQ multiplex PCR was the method, and the copy in TCRdb shows in-frame clones only, minus some. Here the sample spans hundreds of thousands of clones, approximately 87% being singletons. The same sample was also used in a study of human thymus T cells. That work states: Those donating were healthy Finnish infants in corrective surgery for congenital heart defects. Thymic tissue was derived from resections collected during corrective heart surgery. Gene usage for V and J segments appeared biased in thymic and blood repertoires. Related research found strongly overlapping thymic repertoires in unrelated individuals.

The origin of this receptor is a boy under two years old with a congenital heart defect. The sequenced material came from thymocytes. The J gene is TRBJ2-6, the V gene TRBV5-1; 7 nucleotides line up with TRBD2. This CDR3 is CASSPGGSGANVLTF. The CDR3, as DNA: TGCGCCAGCAGCCCCGGGGGGTCTGGGGCCAACGTCCTGACTTTC.